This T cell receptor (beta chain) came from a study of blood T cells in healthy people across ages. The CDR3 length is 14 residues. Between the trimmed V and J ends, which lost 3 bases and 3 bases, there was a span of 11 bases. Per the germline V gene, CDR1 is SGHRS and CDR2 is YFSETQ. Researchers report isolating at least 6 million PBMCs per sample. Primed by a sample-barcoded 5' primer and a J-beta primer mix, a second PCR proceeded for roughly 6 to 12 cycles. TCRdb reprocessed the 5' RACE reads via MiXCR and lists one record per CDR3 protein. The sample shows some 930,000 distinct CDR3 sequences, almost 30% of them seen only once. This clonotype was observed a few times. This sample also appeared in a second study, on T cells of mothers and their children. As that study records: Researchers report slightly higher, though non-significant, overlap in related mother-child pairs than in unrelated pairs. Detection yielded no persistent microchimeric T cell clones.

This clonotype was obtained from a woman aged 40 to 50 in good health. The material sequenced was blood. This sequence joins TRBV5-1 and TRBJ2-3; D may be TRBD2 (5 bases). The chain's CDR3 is CASSSEDLTDTQYF. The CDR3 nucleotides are TGCGCCAGCAGCTCGGAGGACCTTACAGATACGCAGTATTTT.